This T cell receptor (beta chain) appears in the sequencing data of a study of blood T cell repertoires in COVID-19. Per the germline V gene, CDR1 is MNHEY and CDR2 is SMNVEV (reference sequence). The length of the CDR3 is 13 residues. V was cut by 3 bases and J by 4 bases, with 8 bases left in between. Clones were sequenced by immunoSEQ multiplex PCR, and TCRdb holds only the in-frame ones, with some missing. The repertoire consists of 430,000 or so clones, with roughly 84% occurring once and the leading ten covering about 1.5%. This clonotype was obtained from a woman aged 18-35 years who had been exposed to COVID-19. The rearrangement links TRBV27 to TRBJ2-3; TRBD1 is a possible D gene (5 bases). Sequenced input: PBMCs or T cells enriched from blood (not recorded which). The CDR3 nucleotides are TGTGCCAGCAGTTTCGACAGAGCAGATACGCAGTATTTT. This translates into CASSFDRADTQYF.